This T cell receptor (beta chain) was identified in a study of shared clonotypes between healthy human individuals. The length of the CDR3 is 13 residues. The ends were cut back, 6 bases at V and 3 bases at J, with 12 bases in the middle. Per germline, CDR1 WNHNN and CDR2 SYGVQD (reference sequence). Sequencing was performed with immunoSEQ multiplex PCR; in TCRdb, only in-frame clones are kept and a portion is missing. The data hold over a million clones, with around 95% observed a single time. This chain connects TRBV10-1 to TRBJ2-7; TRBD1 is a possible D gene (6 bases). The sample taken for sequencing was naive CD4+ T cells sorted from blood. Subset: CD45RA+ positively selected. This receptor was obtained from a man between 25 and 39 years old in good health. The CDR3 DNA reads as TGCGCCAGCAGCCCAGGGGCCGACTACGAGCAGTACTTC. Protein: CASSPGADYEQYF.